These T cell receptor beta chains were read from a single sample in a study of shared clonotypes between healthy human individuals. The method was immunoSEQ multiplex PCR; TCRdb's version includes in-frame clones alone and lacks a portion of them. The sample holds some 2,100,000 clones, roughly 95% seen once. Sequenced: naive CD4+ T cells sorted from blood. These receptors originate from a man aged 18 to 35 in good health. Both conserved end residues are part of each CDR3. Fields, in order: J gene, V gene, D gene, clone size, CDR3 DNA, CDR3 protein. A D gene is named only where the DNA matches it firmly. Some rows mark clone size as missing; the rest say once, few, many or name a class of expanded clone.

TRBJ2-7 | TRBV12-5 | TRBD2 | NA | TGTGCTAGTGGTGCTGGCCTGGGAGCGGGAGCCACCTACGAGCAGTACTTC | CASGAGLGAGATYEQYF
TRBJ2-2 | TRBV18 | TRBD1 | few | TGTGCCAGCTCACGAGACAGGGACACCGGGGAGCTGTTTTTT | CASSRDRDTGELFF
TRBJ2-2 | TRBV7-2 | NA | NA | TGTGCCAGCAGCCGGGGGGCTAGCGGACCGAACACCGGGGAGCTGTTTTTT | CASSRGASGPNTGELFF
TRBJ1-2 | TRBV27 | NA | once | TGTGCCAGCAGCTCTAACTCCAGGGACGGCTACACCTTC | CASSSNSRDGYTF
TRBJ1-1 | TRBV6-6 | NA | once | TGTGCCAGCAGTTACTTCACCGATCCGATAGCTTTCTTT | CASSYFTDPIAFF
TRBJ1-6 | TRBV5-6 | NA | NA | TGTGCCAGCAGCTTGGCAGGGAGCTCCTATAATTCACCCCTCCACTTT | CASSLAGSSYNSPLHF
TRBJ2-7 | TRBV10-3 | TRBD2 | once | TGTGCCATCAGTGCTCCTAGCGGGAGTCTCGGCGAGCAGTACTTC | CAISAPSGSLGEQYF
TRBJ2-7 | TRBV11-2 | NA | NA | TGTGCCAGCAGCTTAGCGGCAGGGAGTCCCTACGAGCAGTACTTC | CASSLAAGSPYEQYF
TRBJ1-2 | TRBV6-1 | TRBD1 | NA | TGTGCCAGCAGTGCAGGGGTGACAGGGGGAGGGAACTATGGCTACACCTTC | CASSAGVTGGGNYGYTF
TRBJ1-1 | TRBV29-1 | TRBD1 | NA | TGCAGCGTTCAGGGACAGACGGCCTCTGAAGCTTTCTTT | CSVQGQTASEAFF
TRBJ2-5 | TRBV9 | TRBD1 | NA | TGTGCCAGCAGCGTAGGAAACAGGGGTGAGGAGACCCAGTACTTC | CASSVGNRGEETQYF
TRBJ2-6 | TRBV18 | NA | once | TGTGCCAGCTCACCAACAGGTCTCTCCGCTGGGGCCAACGTCCTGACTTTC | CASSPTGLSAGANVLTF
TRBJ1-5 | TRBV18 | NA | few | TGTGCCAGCTCGACCGGGACTGCTAGCAATCAGCCCCAGCATTTT | CASSTGTASNQPQHF
TRBJ2-5 | TRBV6-6 | NA | NA | TGTGCCACTTACGACACGGGCAAGGTGGAGACCCAGTACTTC | CATYDTGKVETQYF
TRBJ2-7 | TRBV4-3 | NA | NA | TGCGCCAGCAGCTCGATCAGAGGGAGCGGTTTATCCTACGAGCAGTACTTC | CASSSIRGSGLSYEQYF
TRBJ1-5 | TRBV4-1 | NA | NA | TGCGCCAGCAGCCAAGAAGTATCAGTCCCCAATCAGCCCCAGCATTTT | CASSQEVSVPNQPQHF
TRBJ2-1 | TRBV30 | NA | NA | TGTGCCTGGAGTGTCGAGAGCGGGGAGCAGTTCTTC | CAWSVESGEQFF
TRBJ1-2 | TRBV5-1 | NA | NA | TGCGCCAGCAGCGCCAGACAGGCGACCAGTATCGGCTACACCTTC | CASSARQATSIGYTF